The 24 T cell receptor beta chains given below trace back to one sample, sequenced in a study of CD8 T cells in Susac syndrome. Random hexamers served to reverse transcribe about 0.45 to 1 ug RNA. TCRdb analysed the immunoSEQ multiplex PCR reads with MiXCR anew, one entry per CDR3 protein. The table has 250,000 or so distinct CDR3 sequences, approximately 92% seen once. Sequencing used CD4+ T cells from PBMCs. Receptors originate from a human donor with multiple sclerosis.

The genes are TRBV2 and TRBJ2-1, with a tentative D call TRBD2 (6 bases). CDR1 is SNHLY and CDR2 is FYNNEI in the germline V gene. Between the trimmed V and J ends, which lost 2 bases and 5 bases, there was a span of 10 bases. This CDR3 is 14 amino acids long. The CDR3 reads CASSELGLDNEQFF. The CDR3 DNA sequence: TGTGCCAGCAGTGAACTGGGACTTGACAATGAGCAGTTCTTC. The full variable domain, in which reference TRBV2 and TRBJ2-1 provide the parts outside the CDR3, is EPEVTQTPSHQVTQMGQEVILRCVPISNHLYFYWYRQILGQKVEFLVSFYNNEISEKSEIFDDQFSVERPDGSNFTLKIRSTKLEDSAMYFCASSELGLDNEQFFGPGTRLTVL.

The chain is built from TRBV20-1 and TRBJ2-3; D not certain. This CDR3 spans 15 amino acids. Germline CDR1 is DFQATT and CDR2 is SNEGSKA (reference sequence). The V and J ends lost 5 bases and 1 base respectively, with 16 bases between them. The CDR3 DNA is TGCAGTGCTTCCGCCCCGCAGCGACGCACAGATACGCAGTATTTT. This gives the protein CSASAPQRRTDTQYF.

The CDR3 DNA is TGCGCCAGCAGCCAAGTGCGAGGGCAAGGCTATGAGTTGAACACTGAAGCTTTCTTT. It specifies CASSQVRGQGYELNTEAFF. The rearrangement joins TRBV4-1 to TRBJ1-1, with D unclear. The CDR3 is made up of 19 amino acids. V lost 1 base and J lost 0, with 21 bases in between. Germline V gene lookup returns CDR1 MGHRA and CDR2 YSYEKL.

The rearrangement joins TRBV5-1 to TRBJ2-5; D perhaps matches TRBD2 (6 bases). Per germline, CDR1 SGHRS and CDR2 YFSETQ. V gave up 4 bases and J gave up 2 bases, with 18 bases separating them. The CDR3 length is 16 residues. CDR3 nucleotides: TGCGCCAGCAGCCCACTACCAGCGGGTTCTCAAGAGACCCAGTACTTC. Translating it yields CASSPLPAGSQETQYF.

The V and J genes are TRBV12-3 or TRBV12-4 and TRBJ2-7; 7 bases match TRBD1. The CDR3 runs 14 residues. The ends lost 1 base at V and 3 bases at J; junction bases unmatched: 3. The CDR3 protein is CASSLGSGGYEQYF. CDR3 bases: TGTGCCAGCAGTTTAGGGTCAGGGGGCTACGAGCAGTACTTC.

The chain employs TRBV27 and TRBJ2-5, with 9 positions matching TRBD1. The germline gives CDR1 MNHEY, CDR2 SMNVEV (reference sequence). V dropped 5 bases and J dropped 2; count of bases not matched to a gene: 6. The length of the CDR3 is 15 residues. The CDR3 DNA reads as TGTGCCAGCAGTACGACCGGGACAGGGCAAGAGACCCAGTACTTC. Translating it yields CASSTTGTGQETQYF.

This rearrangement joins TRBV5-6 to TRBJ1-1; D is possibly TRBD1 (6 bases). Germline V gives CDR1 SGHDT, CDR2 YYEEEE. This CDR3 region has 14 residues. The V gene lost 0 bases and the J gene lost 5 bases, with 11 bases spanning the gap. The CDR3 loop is CASSLVTGITEAFF. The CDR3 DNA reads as TGTGCCAGCAGCTTGGTCACAGGGATAACTGAAGCTTTCTTT.

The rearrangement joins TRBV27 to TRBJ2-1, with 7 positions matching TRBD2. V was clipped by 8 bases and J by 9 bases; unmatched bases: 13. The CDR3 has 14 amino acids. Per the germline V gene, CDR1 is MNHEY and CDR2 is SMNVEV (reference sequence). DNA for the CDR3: TGTGCCAGCCGACTAGCTCTCGCCAACGCTGAGCAGTTCTTC. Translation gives CASRLALANAEQFF.

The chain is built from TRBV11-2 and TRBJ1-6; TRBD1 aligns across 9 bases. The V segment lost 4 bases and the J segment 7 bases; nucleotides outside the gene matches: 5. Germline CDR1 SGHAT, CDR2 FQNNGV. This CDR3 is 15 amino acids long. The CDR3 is CASSWGTGRNSPLHF. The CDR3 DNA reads TGTGCCAGCAGCTGGGGGACAGGGAGGAATTCACCCCTCCACTTT.

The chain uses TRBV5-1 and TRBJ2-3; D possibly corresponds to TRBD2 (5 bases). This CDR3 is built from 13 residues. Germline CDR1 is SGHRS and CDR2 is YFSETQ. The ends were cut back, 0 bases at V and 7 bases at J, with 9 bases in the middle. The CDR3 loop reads CASSLDGRNTQYF. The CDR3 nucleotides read TGCGCCAGCAGCTTGGATGGGAGAAATACGCAGTATTTT.

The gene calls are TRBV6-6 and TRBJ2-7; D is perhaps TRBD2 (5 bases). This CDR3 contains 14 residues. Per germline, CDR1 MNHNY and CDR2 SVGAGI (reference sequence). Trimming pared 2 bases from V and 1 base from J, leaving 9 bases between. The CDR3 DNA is TGTGCCAGCAGTTACCCGACGGGATCCTACGAGCAGTACTTC. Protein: CASSYPTGSYEQYF.

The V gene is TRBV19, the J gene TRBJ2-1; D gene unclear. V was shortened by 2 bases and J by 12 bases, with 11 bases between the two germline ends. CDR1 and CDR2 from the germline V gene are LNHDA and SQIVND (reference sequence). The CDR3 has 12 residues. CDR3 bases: TGTGCCAGTAGTATAATCCGGGCTGCGCAGTTCTTC. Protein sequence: CASSIIRAAQFF.

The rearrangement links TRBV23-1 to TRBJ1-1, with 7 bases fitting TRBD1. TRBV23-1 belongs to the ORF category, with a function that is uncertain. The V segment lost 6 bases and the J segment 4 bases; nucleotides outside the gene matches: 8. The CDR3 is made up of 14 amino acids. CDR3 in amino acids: CASSPTGYSTEAFF. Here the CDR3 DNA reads TGCGCCAGCAGCCCGACAGGGTATAGCACTGAAGCTTTCTTT.

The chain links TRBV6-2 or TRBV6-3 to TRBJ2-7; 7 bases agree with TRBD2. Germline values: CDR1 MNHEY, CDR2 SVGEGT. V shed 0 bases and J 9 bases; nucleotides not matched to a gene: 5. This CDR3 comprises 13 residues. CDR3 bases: TGTGCCAGCAGTTACTCTCCTAGCGGCTGGCAGTACGTC. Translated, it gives CASSYSPSGWQYV.

CDR3 protein: CASRRTGGNSPLHF. The CDR3 region has the DNA TGTGCCAGCAGACGGACAGGGGGTAATTCACCCCTCCACTTT. The chain links TRBV27 to TRBJ1-6, with TRBD1 identical over 10 bases. Trimming cost V 6 bases and J 6 bases; bases outside gene matches: 2. Germline lookup yields CDR1 MNHEY and CDR2 SMNVEV (reference sequence). CDR3 length equals 14 residues.

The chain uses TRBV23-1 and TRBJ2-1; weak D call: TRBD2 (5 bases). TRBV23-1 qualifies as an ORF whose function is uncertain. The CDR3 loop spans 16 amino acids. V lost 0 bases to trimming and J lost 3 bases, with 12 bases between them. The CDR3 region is CASSQSRAGDYNEQFF. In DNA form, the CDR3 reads TGCGCCAGCAGTCAATCGAGGGCAGGAGACTACAATGAGCAGTTCTTC.

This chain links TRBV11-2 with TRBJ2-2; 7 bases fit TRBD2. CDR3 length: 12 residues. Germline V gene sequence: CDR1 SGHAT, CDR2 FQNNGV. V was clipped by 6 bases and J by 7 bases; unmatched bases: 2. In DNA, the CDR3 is TGTGCCAGCAGGGGGGGGATCGGGGAGCTGTTTTTT. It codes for CASRGGIGELFF. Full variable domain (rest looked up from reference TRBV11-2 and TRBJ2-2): EAGVAQSPRYKIIEKRQSVAFWCNPISGHATLYWYQQILGQGPKLLIQFQNNGVVDDSQLPKDRFSAERLKGVDSTLKIQPAKLEDSAVYLCASRGGIGELFFGEGSRLTVL.

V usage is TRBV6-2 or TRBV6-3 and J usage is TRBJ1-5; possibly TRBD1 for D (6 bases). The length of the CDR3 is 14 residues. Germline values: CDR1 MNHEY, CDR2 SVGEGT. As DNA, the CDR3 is TGTGCGAGCCTCGAACAGGGAGGCAATCAGCCCCAGCATTTT. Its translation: CASLEQGGNQPQHF.

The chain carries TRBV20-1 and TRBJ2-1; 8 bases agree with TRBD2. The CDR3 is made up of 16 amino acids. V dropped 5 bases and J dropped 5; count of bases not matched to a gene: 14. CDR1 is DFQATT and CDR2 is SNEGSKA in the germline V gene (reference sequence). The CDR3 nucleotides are TGCAGTGCTCAAACAGAGCGGGGGCCATCTCACAATGAGCAGTTCTTC. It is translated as CSAQTERGPSHNEQFF.

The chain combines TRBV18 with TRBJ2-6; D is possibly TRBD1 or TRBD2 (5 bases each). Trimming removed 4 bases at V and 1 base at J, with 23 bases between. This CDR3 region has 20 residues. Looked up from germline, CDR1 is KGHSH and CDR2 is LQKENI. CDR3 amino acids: CASSRERGPVLMSGANVLTF. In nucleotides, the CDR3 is TGTGCCAGCTCACGCGAACGGGGCCCAGTGTTAATGTCTGGGGCCAACGTCCTGACTTTC. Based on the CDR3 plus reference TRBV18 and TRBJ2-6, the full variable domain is NAGVMQNPRHLVRRRGQEARLRCSPMKGHSHVYWYRQLPEEGLKFMVYLQKENIIDESGMPKERFSAEFPKEGPSILRIQQVVRGDSAAYFCASSRERGPVLMSGANVLTFGAGSRLTVL.

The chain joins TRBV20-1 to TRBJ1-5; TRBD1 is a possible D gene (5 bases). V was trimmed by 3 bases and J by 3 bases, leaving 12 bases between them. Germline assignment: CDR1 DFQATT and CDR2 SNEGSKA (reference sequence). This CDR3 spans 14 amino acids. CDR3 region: CSASGGDFNQPQHF. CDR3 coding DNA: TGCAGTGCTAGCGGGGGGGATTTCAATCAGCCCCAGCATTTT.

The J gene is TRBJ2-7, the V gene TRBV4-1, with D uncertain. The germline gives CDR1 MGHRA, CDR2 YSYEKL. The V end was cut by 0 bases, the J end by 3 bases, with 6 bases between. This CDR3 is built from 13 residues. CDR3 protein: CASSQDMGYEQYV. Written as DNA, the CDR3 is TGCGCCAGCAGCCAAGATATGGGCTACGAGCAGTACGTC.

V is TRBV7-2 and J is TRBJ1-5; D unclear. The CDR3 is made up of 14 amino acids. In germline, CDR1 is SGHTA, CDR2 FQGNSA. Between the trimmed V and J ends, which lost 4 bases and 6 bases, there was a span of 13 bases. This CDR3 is CASSSTFRGQPQHF. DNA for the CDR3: TGTGCCAGCAGCTCTACCTTTAGAGGTCAGCCCCAGCATTTT.

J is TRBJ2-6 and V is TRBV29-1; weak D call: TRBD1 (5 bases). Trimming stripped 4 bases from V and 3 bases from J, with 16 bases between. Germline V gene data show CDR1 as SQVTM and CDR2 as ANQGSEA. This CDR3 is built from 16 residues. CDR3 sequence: CSVGSPQGGGANVLTF. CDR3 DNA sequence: TGCAGCGTTGGAAGTCCGCAGGGCGGTGGGGCCAACGTCCTGACTTTC.